This note documents a single T cell receptor beta chain sequence. The sample belongs to a study of blood T cell repertoires in COVID-19. Study summary: The United States, Italy and Spain supplied acute and convalescent COVID-19 samples. Sources were T cells, B-cell-depleted T cells, or PBMCs; the material itself was cDNA or gDNA.

In the source study's methods: Nucleated cell counts were estimated from reference gene primer amplification. Sequenced by immunoSEQ multiplex PCR; TCRdb stores in-frame clones only, minus some. Clone size and the V and J calls come from that table; the DNA yielded D and trimming. The table records around 100,000 clones, around nine tenths of them present only once. This TCR was sampled from a middle-aged man in a cohort sampled during active COVID-19. Sequenced input: peripheral blood.

The CDR3 DNA reads TGTGCCAGCAGCTCCAGACTAGCGGCTACCCAAGAGACCCAGTACTTC. Residues: CASSSRLAATQETQYF. The gene calls are TRBV11-2 and TRBJ2-5; 9 nucleotides agree with TRBD2. The CDR3 has 16 residues. Germline V gene sequence: CDR1 SGHAT, CDR2 FQNNGV. V lost 4 bases to trimming and J lost 1 base; unmatched junction nucleotides: 7.